This T cell receptor beta chain was retrieved from a study of cytomegalovirus exposure and HLA in healthy donors. Notes on the study in general: Further analysis, carried out later, found HLA-associated TCR beta chains more clonally expanded than equally common other chains. In a later analysis, TCR association rates varied by HLA locus: DRB1 most, HLA-C fewest. Association of 17,000 or so TCR beta sequences with HLA alleles was found at 0.05 false discovery rate in a later analysis. Later analysis reportedly placed an Asian-associated ancestry cluster below the roughly 700-donor mean in N-insertions.

Worth noting for this clone: Antigen specificity is unknown.

Amplification used 60 Vbeta primers and 13 Jbeta primers. Clones were sequenced by immunoSEQ multiplex PCR, and TCRdb holds only the in-frame ones, with some missing. The sample has 95,000 to 120,000 clones; around 77% are singletons. J was trimmed by 7 bases and V by 3 bases; bases with no gene match: 6. Germline V gene sequence: CDR1 SGHTA, CDR2 FQGNSA. The CDR3 has 15 residues. This receptor was taken from a woman aged 30 to 39 in good health and CMV-seropositive. Sequenced material: PBMCs. The chain is built from TRBV7-2 and TRBJ2-1, with 10 bases fitting TRBD2. Here the CDR3 reads CASSFSSGSRNEQFF. The DNA for the CDR3 is TGTGCCAGCAGCTTCTCTAGCGGGAGCAGGAATGAGCAGTTCTTC.